The rows below give T cell receptor beta chains drawn from one sample of a study of T cells in Graves' hyperthyroidism and ophthalmopathy. TCRdb redid the calling of the multiplex PCR reads with MiXCR, one entry per CDR3 protein. The sample carries more than 300,000 distinct CDR3 sequences, more than 12% recorded once. Sequenced input: blood. The receptors here all came from a woman under 40 with Graves' ophthalmopathy. Each CDR3 is given with its conserved first and last residue. The D gene is left open where the match is weak. Only part of the rows carry a size: once, few, many, or a class if the clone is expanded.

J: TRBJ2-1; D: TRBD2; V: TRBV6-2/TRBV6-3; size: NA; DNA: TGTGCCAGCAGCCCGGGACTAGCGGGAGGGCCTAGTGAGCAGTTCTTC; CDR3: CASSPGLAGGPSEQFF
J: TRBJ2-7; D: TRBD1; V: TRBV18; size: NA; DNA: TGTGCCAGCTCACCAACGACAGGGTACGGCGAGCAGTACTTC; CDR3: CASSPTTGYGEQYF
J: TRBJ1-5; D: NA; V: TRBV29-1; size: NA; DNA: TGCAGCGTTGAAGGGGGCGCTGGGCAGCCCCAGCATTTT; CDR3: CSVEGGAGQPQHF
J: TRBJ2-5; D: NA; V: TRBV6-1; size: many; DNA: TGTGCCAGCAGTTACGTAGGTACCCAGTACTTC; CDR3: CASSYVGTQYF
J: TRBJ2-7; D: TRBD2; V: TRBV2; size: many; DNA: TGTGCCAGCAGTGGACGGGGGGGGACTGAGGAGCAGTACTTC; CDR3: CASSGRGGTEEQYF
J: TRBJ2-5; D: TRBD1; V: TRBV7-8; size: NA; DNA: TGTGCCAGCAGCTTACAGGGGGAGATCCAGTACTTC; CDR3: CASSLQGEIQYF
J: TRBJ2-1; D: TRBD1; V: TRBV15; size: many; DNA: TGTGCCACCAAAGACAGGGGGCCCTACAATGAGCAGTTCTTC; CDR3: CATKDRGPYNEQFF
J: TRBJ1-1; D: NA; V: TRBV6-2/TRBV6-3; size: few; DNA: TGTGCCAGCAGCGAAGCCGGGGGCTACACTGAAGCTTTCTTT; CDR3: CASSEAGGYTEAFF
J: TRBJ1-4; D: NA; V: TRBV2; size: few; DNA: TGTGCCAGCAGTACTCTGGGGGAAAAACTGTTTTTT; CDR3: CASSTLGEKLFF
J: TRBJ1-4; D: NA; V: TRBV29-1; size: NA; DNA: TGCAGCGCAACAGAGATGGGAAAACTGTTTTTT; CDR3: CSATEMGKLFF
J: TRBJ1-2; D: NA; V: TRBV7-9; size: NA; DNA: TGTGCCAGCAGCTTAGTTCGCGACTATGGCTACACCTTC; CDR3: CASSLVRDYGYTF
J: TRBJ2-5; D: TRBD1; V: TRBV28; size: many; DNA: TGTGCCAGCAGTCTCCGACAGGGTCGGGAGACCCAGTACTTC; CDR3: CASSLRQGRETQYF
J: TRBJ2-1; D: TRBD2; V: TRBV5-5; size: many; DNA: TGTGCCAGCAGCTCCCCTTGGCGGGAGAGAAATGAGCAGTTCTTC; CDR3: CASSSPWRERNEQFF
J: TRBJ2-2; D: NA; V: TRBV7-3; size: NA; DNA: TGTGCCAGCAGCCGACAGTCGAACACCGGGGAGCTGTTTTTT; CDR3: CASSRQSNTGELFF
J: TRBJ2-5; D: TRBD2; V: TRBV9; size: NA; DNA: TGTGCCAGCAGCGTAGGGGGGGGATCCCAAGAGACCCAGTACTTC; CDR3: CASSVGGGSQETQYF
J: TRBJ1-2; D: TRBD1; V: TRBV20-1; size: many; DNA: TGCAGTGACTCCCCGGGACAGGGGGCGCTTGGCTACACCTTC; CDR3: CSDSPGQGALGYTF
J: TRBJ2-3; D: NA; V: TRBV20-1; size: many; DNA: TGCAGTGCTAGAGATCCTAGGGTCGCAGATACGCAGTATTTT; CDR3: CSARDPRVADTQYF
J: TRBJ2-1; D: NA; V: TRBV29-1; size: many; DNA: TGCAGCGTCCCAAGGCCGCCTTATAACGGGAATGAGCAGTTCTTC; CDR3: CSVPRPPYNGNEQFF
J: TRBJ2-7; D: NA; V: TRBV6-6; size: many; DNA: TGTGCCAGCAGTTACTCCCTCGGCCTATCCTACGAGCAGTACTTC; CDR3: CASSYSLGLSYEQYF
J: TRBJ2-5; D: TRBD1; V: TRBV20-1; size: many; DNA: TGCAGTACTTACAGGGGGCAGGAAGAGACCCAGTACTTC; CDR3: CSTYRGQEETQYF
J: TRBJ1-1; D: NA; V: TRBV7-2; size: many; DNA: TGTGCCAGCAGCTTATTGATTACCCGACTTGGGGGTATGAACACTGAAGCTTTCTTT; CDR3: CASSLLITRLGGMNTEAFF
J: TRBJ1-1; D: NA; V: TRBV29-1; size: many; DNA: TGCAGCGTTGACAGCAGGGATTTGAGGAACACTGAAGCTTTCTTT; CDR3: CSVDSRDLRNTEAFF
J: TRBJ1-2; D: TRBD1; V: TRBV19; size: NA; DNA: TGTGCCAGTACCCCGGGACAGGGGAGGTATGGCTACACCTTC; CDR3: CASTPGQGRYGYTF
J: TRBJ2-7; D: NA; V: TRBV20-1; size: many; DNA: TGCAGTGCTAGGGACAGAAACATATTGGACGAGCAGTACTTC; CDR3: CSARDRNILDEQYF
J: TRBJ2-7; D: TRBD1; V: TRBV4-2; size: many; DNA: TGTGCCAGCAGCCCTCAGATACGGGACAGGGATTATCGAGACTCCTACGAGCAGTACTTC; CDR3: CASSPQIRDRDYRDSYEQYF
J: TRBJ1-3; D: TRBD1; V: TRBV20-1; size: NA; DNA: TGCAGTGCTAGAGGGGACAGGGGCTCTGGAGACACCATATATTTT; CDR3: CSARGDRGSGDTIYF
J: TRBJ2-5; D: NA; V: TRBV7-2; size: many; DNA: TGTGCCAGCAGCTTAGAGCTGGGTGAAGAGACCCAGTACTTC; CDR3: CASSLELGEETQYF
J: TRBJ2-5; D: TRBD2; V: TRBV10-3; size: few; DNA: TGTGCCAGCACTAGCGCCGGAGAGACCCAGTACTTC; CDR3: CASTSAGETQYF